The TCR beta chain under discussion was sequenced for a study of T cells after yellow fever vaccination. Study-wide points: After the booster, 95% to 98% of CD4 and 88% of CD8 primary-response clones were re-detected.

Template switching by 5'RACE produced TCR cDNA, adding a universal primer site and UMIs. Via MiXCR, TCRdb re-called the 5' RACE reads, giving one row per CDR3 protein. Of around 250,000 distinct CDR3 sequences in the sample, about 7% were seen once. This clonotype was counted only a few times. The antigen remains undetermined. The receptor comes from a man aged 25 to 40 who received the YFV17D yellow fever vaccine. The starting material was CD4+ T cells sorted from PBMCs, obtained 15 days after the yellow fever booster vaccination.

The CDR3 nucleotides are TGTGCCAGCCAGGACCCCCGGCGGGTAGAGCAGTTCTTC. Its protein is CASQDPRRVEQFF. The J gene is TRBJ2-1, the V gene TRBV7-2, with D possibly TRBD2 on 5 matching bases. The CDR3 is 13 residues long. Germline V gives CDR1 SGHTA, CDR2 FQGNSA. V was pared by 8 bases and J by 10 bases, with 18 bases between.